This TCR beta chain was sequenced in a study of T cells in Graves' hyperthyroidism and ophthalmopathy. Study at large: Once the initial diagnosis was made, peripheral blood was obtained before any treatment. General study points: Ophthalmopathy prediction by the model preceded onset by a median about 6 months. The blood repertoire included most of the expanded thyroid clonotypes above 0.001.

Remarks on this clonotype: What it recognizes is unknown.

Researchers took RNA transcripts and amplified the TCR beta CDR3 regions from them. RT-PCR in the first round (using the HTBI primer set) targeted the TCR CDR3. TCRdb independently ran MiXCR on the multiplex PCR reads; one entry per CDR3 protein. This sample has approximately 400,000 distinct CDR3 sequences, with 15% to 18% found just once. Trimming took off 3 bases at V and 2 bases at J, with 26 bases between the two ends. The CDR3 contains 18 residues. Germline V gives CDR1 GTSNPN, CDR2 SVGIG (reference sequence). This chain connects TRBV30 to TRBJ2-7; D perhaps matches TRBD1 (7 bases). The sequence derives from a woman in her late teens or twenties with Graves' hyperthyroidism that later progressed to Graves' ophthalmopathy. What was sequenced was blood. CDR3 in amino acids: CAWSPPGQSAGGPYEQYF. The CDR3, as DNA: TGTGCCTGGAGCCCCCCGGGACAGTCCGCAGGGGGGCCCTACGAGCAGTACTTC.